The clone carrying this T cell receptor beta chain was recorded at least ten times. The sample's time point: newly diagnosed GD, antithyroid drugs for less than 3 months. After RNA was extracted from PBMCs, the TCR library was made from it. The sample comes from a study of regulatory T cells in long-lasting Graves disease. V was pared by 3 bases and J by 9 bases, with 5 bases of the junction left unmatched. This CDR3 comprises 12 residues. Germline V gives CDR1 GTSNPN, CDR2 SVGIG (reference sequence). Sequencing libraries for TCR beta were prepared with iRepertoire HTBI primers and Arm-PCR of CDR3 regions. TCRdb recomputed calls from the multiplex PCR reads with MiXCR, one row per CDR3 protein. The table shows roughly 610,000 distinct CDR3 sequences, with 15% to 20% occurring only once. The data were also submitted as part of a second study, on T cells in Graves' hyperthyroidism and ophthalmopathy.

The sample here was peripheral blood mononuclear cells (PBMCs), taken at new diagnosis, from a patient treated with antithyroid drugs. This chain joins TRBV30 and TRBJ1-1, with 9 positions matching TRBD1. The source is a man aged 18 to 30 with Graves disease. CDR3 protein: CAWRGGTGKAFF. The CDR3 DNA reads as TGTGCCTGGAGAGGGGGGACAGGGAAAGCTTTCTTT. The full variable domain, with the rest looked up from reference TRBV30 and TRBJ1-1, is SQTIHQWPATLVQPVGSPLSLECTVEGTSNPNLYWYRQAAGRGLQLLFYSVGIGQISSEVPQNLSASRPQDRQFILSSKKLLLSDSGFYLCAWRGGTGKAFFGQGTRLTVV.